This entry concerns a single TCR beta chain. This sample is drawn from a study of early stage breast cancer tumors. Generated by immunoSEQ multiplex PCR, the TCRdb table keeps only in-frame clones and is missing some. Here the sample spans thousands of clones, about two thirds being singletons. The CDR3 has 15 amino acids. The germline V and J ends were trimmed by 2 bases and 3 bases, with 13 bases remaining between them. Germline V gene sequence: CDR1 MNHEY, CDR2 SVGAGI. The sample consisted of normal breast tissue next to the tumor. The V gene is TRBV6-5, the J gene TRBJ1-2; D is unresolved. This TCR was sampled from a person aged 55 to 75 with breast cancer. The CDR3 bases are TGTGCCAGCAGTTACAGGAGTTTCCGGGACTATGGCTACACCTTC. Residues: CASSYRSFRDYGYTF.